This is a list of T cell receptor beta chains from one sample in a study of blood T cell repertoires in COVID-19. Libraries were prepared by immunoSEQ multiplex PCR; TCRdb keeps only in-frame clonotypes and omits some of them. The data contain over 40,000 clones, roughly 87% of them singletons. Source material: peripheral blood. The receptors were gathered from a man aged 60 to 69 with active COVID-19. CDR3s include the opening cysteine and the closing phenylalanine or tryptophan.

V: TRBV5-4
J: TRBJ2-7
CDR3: CASSFMGVEQYF

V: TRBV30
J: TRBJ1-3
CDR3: CAWSGRLVAGGSSGNTIYF

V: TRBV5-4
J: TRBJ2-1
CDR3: CASTQAGPVNNEQFF

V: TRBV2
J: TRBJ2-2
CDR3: CASKLGLAGGLTGELFF

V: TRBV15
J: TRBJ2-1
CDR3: CATSTGTGSSYNEQFF

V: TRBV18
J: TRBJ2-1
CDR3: CASSLTSVWGNEQFF

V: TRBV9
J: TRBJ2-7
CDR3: CASSLTGGVNYEQYF

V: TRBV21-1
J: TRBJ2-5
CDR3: CASSPNRIRETQYF

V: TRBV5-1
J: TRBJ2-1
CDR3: CASSFARTSGSYNEQFF

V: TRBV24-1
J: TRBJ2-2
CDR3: CATSGPEQGTGELFF

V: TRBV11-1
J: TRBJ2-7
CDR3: CASSLDRLMREQYF

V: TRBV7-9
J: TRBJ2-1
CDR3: CASRALAEPYNEQFF

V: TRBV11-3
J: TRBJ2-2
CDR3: CASNFSLRDTMISNTGELFF

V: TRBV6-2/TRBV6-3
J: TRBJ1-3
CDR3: CASSPRSTIYF

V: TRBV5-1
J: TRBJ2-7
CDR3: CASSPTSGYEQYF

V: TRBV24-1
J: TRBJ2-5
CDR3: CATSDTGTGGRETQYF

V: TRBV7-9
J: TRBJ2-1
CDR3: CASSFRGSSSYNEQFF

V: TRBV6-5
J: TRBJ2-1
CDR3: CASSFKPGQGLHEQFF

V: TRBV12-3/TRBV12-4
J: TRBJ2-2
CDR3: CASNTNTGELFF

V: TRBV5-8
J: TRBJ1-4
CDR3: CASSPRTETNEKLFF

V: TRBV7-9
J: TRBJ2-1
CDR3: CASSQTLGRAGGSYNEQFF

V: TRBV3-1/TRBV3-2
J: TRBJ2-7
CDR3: CASSHGFGTSGSYEQYF